The rows below give T cell receptor beta chains drawn from one sample of a study of T cells in Graves' hyperthyroidism and ophthalmopathy. Via MiXCR, TCRdb re-called the multiplex PCR reads, giving one row per CDR3 protein. The top ten hold 15% to 18% of the sample, which has around 690,000 distinct CDR3 sequences, 15% to 20% seen once. The sequencing sample was made of blood. Source of these receptors: a man aged 45 to 65 with Graves' hyperthyroidism. Each CDR3 is given with its conserved first and last residue. Each record gives: CDR3 length, V gene, CDR3 protein.

13,TRBV30,CAWREGGPYEQYF
15,TRBV5-6,CASSSFGSPNEKLFF
15,TRBV28,CASRADRGSKNIQYF
14,TRBV6-1,CASSYTSASYEQYF
16,TRBV12-3/TRBV12-4,CASTSGQGWVPTEAFF
13,TRBV30,CAWSVIRGVEQYF
16,TRBV20-1,CSARDPQQGQYQPQHF
13,TRBV28,CASSSRRGAKAFF
17,TRBV24-1,CATSDFWFPAGVWEQYF
14,TRBV28,CASRIAGGYNEQFF
16,TRBV29-1,CSVLCPGQPTYNEQFF
14,TRBV2,CASSEAHGTYEQYF
15,TRBV27,CASSVQTDSYNEQFF
15,TRBV18,CASSPQSGSLREQFF
16,TRBV3-1,CASSQEGAKVMDEQFF
12,TRBV28,CASQFSNTETFF
17,TRBV7-8,CASSVSFRTANTGELFF
12,TRBV9,CASSVARGELFF
16,TRBV6-5,CASSYGFGALNTEAFF
15,TRBV6-1,CASSNGLLRNQPQHF
17,TRBV6-1,CASSPRGGREVAYIQYF
14,TRBV20-1,CSALVAGVQETQYF
14,TRBV9,CASTPREFNYGYTF
14,TRBV12-3/TRBV12-4,CASVRSGGPTEQFF
13,TRBV20-1,CSARGLADYEQYF
18,TRBV19,CASRSQGLAGGDTGELFF
15,TRBV7-2,CASGRLSGSTDTQYF
13,TRBV19,CASSWALSYEQYF
16,TRBV3-1,CASSITSGRNSYEQYF
13,TRBV2,CASSWTGPTEAFF
12,TRBV10-3,CAISESKETQYF
15,TRBV28,CASSPPGGSLTEAFF
16,TRBV3-1,CASSLGQGANGNTIYF
14,TRBV11-2,CASSYTTTGGEQFF
15,TRBV12-3/TRBV12-4,CASSAKGNRDSPLHF
12,TRBV25-1,CASSDARVRAFF
14,TRBV10-1,CASSEGPGPYEQYF
15,TRBV18,CASSWGGVGNQPQHF
12,TRBV10-3,CAISAQSYEQYF
14,TRBV7-9,CASSSTGAQETQYF
14,TRBV10-1,CASRKGRNTGELFF
13,TRBV29-1,CSARQDINQPQHF
15,TRBV19,CASSIETGSGETQYF
14,TRBV12-3/TRBV12-4,CASSLFTSVNEQFF
17,TRBV27,CASSPGLAGAYTGELFF